The 30 T cell receptor beta chains below come from one sample, sequenced in a study of early T cells in non-severe SARS-CoV-2 infection. TCRdb passed the 5' RACE reads through MiXCR, listing each CDR3 protein once. The profile covers 45,000 to 50,000 distinct CDR3 sequences, with around 6.5% appearing a single time and around 2.8% taken by the ten largest. The source was whole blood, collected at baseline. The receptors originated from an adult who was a healthcare worker with PCR-confirmed SARS-CoV-2 infection or an uninfected control (not recorded which).

Many counts were recorded for this clonotype. CDR3 sequence (DNA): TGTGCCAGCAGTCCCTTGGAGGGCAGCTCCTACGAGCAGTACTTC. Its protein is CASSPLEGSSYEQYF. The chain combines TRBV12-3 or TRBV12-4 with TRBJ2-7; maybe TRBD2 (6 bases). CDR3 size: 15 residues. V dropped 5 bases and J dropped 0 bases, with 14 bases sitting between them.

The chain has TRBV6-2 or TRBV6-3 and TRBJ2-5, with 8 nucleotides matching TRBD1. J was trimmed by 0 bases and V by 6 bases; bases with no gene match: 6. Germline-derived CDR1 and CDR2 are MNHEY and SVGEGT. The CDR3 is 15 amino acids. The CDR3 nucleotides read TGTGCCAGCAGCTGGGACAGGATGTACCAAGAGACCCAGTACTTC. Translated, it gives CASSWDRMYQETQYF.

This clonotype was counted at least ten times. The V and J genes are TRBV5-1 and TRBJ2-7; perhaps TRBD2 as D (5 bases). The germline V and J ends were trimmed by 6 bases and 6 bases, with 19 bases remaining between them. This CDR3 contains 14 residues. The germline V gene has CDR1 SGHRS and CDR2 YFSETQ. CDR3 loop: CASTPEGRSSEQYF. The DNA for the CDR3 is TGCGCCAGCACCCCAGAGGGCAGATCCAGCGAGCAGTACTTC.

A few counts support this clonotype. The V gene is TRBV7-9, the J gene TRBJ1-2, with D perhaps matching TRBD1 (5 bases). The CDR3 totals 14 residues. The V end lost 4 bases, the J end lost 2 bases, and 11 bases lay between the germline ends. In germline, CDR1 is SEHNR, CDR2 FQNEAQ (reference sequence). For the CDR3, the DNA is TGTGCCAGCAGCTCCGGGGCGGGGAACTATGGCTACACCTTC. It codes for CASSSGAGNYGYTF.

The V and J genes are TRBV7-8 and TRBJ1-2; D gene unclear. Trimming removed 4 bases at V and 6 bases at J, with 6 bases between. There are 11 residues in the CDR3. Germline CDR1 SGHVS, CDR2 FQNEAQ. CDR3 coding DNA: TGTGCCAGCAGCTCATTTGATGGCTACACCTTC. It specifies CASSSFDGYTF. The full variable domain, its missing parts supplied by reference TRBV7-8 and TRBJ1-2, is GAGVSQSPRYKVAKRGQDVALRCDPISGHVSLFWYQQALGQGPEFLTYFQNEAQLDKSGLPSDRFFAERPEGSVSTLKIQRTQQEDSAVYLCASSSFDGYTFGSGTRLTVV.

This clonotype came up many times. The chain uses TRBV11-3 and TRBJ2-7, with D possibly matching TRBD2 (5 bases). The ends were cut back, 8 bases at V and 7 bases at J, with 15 bases in the middle. This CDR3 region has 12 residues. Germline V lookup: CDR1 SGHNT, CDR2 YENEEA. The CDR3 bases are TGTGCCAGCGAGTCCGGGGTAAGGGAGCAGTACTTC. This sequence encodes CASESGVREQYF.

This clonotype was seen ten or more times. The genes are TRBV2 and TRBJ2-1; 7 positions match TRBD1. Germline trimming cut 11 bases from V and 5 bases from J; bases unmatched to any gene: 15. CDR1 SNHLY and CDR2 FYNNEI come from the germline V gene. CDR3 length: 15 amino acids. The CDR3 here is CAASPDRAVHNEQFF. The CDR3, as DNA: TGTGCCGCCAGCCCCGACAGGGCCGTCCACAATGAGCAGTTCTTC.

This clonotype was seen at least ten times. This rearrangement joins TRBV27 to TRBJ1-2; D possibly corresponds to TRBD1 (6 bases). The CDR3 spans 13 residues. V shed 7 bases and J shed 0 bases, with 9 bases lying between them. Per the germline V gene, CDR1 is MNHEY and CDR2 is SMNVEV (reference sequence). For the CDR3, the DNA is TGTGCCAGCACGGGACACTCTAACTATGGCTACACCTTC. It translates to CASTGHSNYGYTF.

V usage is TRBV7-3 and J usage is TRBJ2-1; D might be TRBD1 (5 bases). The CDR3 has 15 residues. Germline assignment: CDR1 SGHTA and CDR2 FQGTGA. V was cut by 2 bases and J by 8 bases, with 16 bases left in between. In DNA form, the CDR3 reads TGTGCCAGCAGCTTACAGGGTTTAAGGCCCGATGAGCAGTTCTTC. This translates into CASSLQGLRPDEQFF. Together with reference TRBV7-3 and TRBJ2-1, the CDR3 gives the full variable domain: GAGVSQTPSNKVTEKGKYVELRCDPISGHTALYWYRQSLGQGPEFLIYFQGTGAADDSGLPNDRFFAVRPEGSVSTLKIQRTERGDSAVYLCASSLQGLRPDEQFFGPGTRLTVL.

This clonotype showed up just a few times. J is TRBJ1-1 and V is TRBV2; D is ambiguous. CDR1 and CDR2 from the germline V gene are SNHLY and FYNNEI. The CDR3 totals 12 residues. With 8 bases removed from V and 3 bases from J, the gap between germline ends came to 10 bases. The CDR3 reads CASLLGYTEAFF. The CDR3 DNA is TGTGCCAGCCTGTTGGGGTACACTGAAGCTTTCTTT.

The rearrangement uses TRBV7-3 and TRBJ1-1; D gene ambiguous. The CDR3 extends over 15 amino acids. Germline CDR1 and CDR2: SGHTA and FQGTGA. Trimming shortened V by 2 bases and J by 3 bases, and 13 bases separated the two germline ends. CDR3 sequence: CASSLEGGSYTEAFF. CDR3 DNA: TGTGCCAGCAGCTTAGAGGGCGGCAGCTACACTGAAGCTTTCTTT.

This clonotype was seen at least ten times. The CDR3 nucleotides read TGCAGTGCTAGAGCCTTAGCGGGGGGTTTGACAGATACGCAGTATTTT. As protein: CSARALAGGLTDTQYF. The rearrangement links TRBV20-1 to TRBJ2-3, with TRBD2 identical over 10 bases. The germline CDR1 and CDR2 sequences are DFQATT and SNEGSKA (reference sequence). The trim removed 1 base at V and 3 bases at J, leaving 7 bases unmatched. CDR3 length equals 16 residues.

This clonotype came up many times. The J gene is TRBJ2-7, the V gene TRBV27; D is uncertain. Looked up from germline, CDR1 is MNHEY and CDR2 is SMNVEV (reference sequence). The CDR3 covers 15 residues. Trimming took 2 bases from V and 3 from J, leaving 14 bases between them. The CDR3 loop reads CASSLRVSPGYEQYF. The CDR3 nucleotides read TGTGCCAGCAGTTTAAGGGTGTCCCCCGGCTACGAGCAGTACTTC.

This chain links TRBV11-3 with TRBJ2-3; the D gene could be TRBD1 or TRBD2 (5 bases each). Germline CDR1 reads SGHNT; CDR2 reads YENEEA. V lost 8 bases and J lost 7, with 16 bases in between. The CDR3 totals 13 residues. The DNA for the CDR3 is TGTGCCAGCGCCTTAGGGGAGCTTTATACGCAGTATTTT. Its protein is CASALGELYTQYF.

This clonotype showed up many times. This chain joins TRBV13 and TRBJ1-1, with D maybe TRBD1 (6 bases). Trimming left V 4 bases short and J 5 bases short, with 20 bases between. Germline V CDR1 and CDR2: PRHDT, FYEKMQ (reference sequence). This CDR3 has 16 amino acids. The CDR3 sequence: CASSSWDTWRVTEAFF. CDR3 DNA sequence: TGTGCCAGCAGCTCATGGGACACCTGGCGGGTAACTGAAGCTTTCTTT.

This clonotype showed up many times. The chain joins TRBV7-2 to TRBJ1-4; D perhaps matches TRBD1 (6 bases). CDR3 size: 15 residues. V gave up 8 bases and J gave up 10 bases, with 23 bases separating them. Germline V gene sequence: CDR1 SGHTA, CDR2 FQGNSA. CDR3 amino acids: CASAIVGRIGGKLFF. For the CDR3, the DNA is TGTGCCAGCGCTATCGTTGGGCGGATAGGGGGAAAACTGTTTTTT.

A word on this clonotype: This could be a read error, since a much larger clone is one nucleotide away. This chain joins TRBV3-1 and TRBJ1-4; a weak D match, TRBD1 (6 bases). Germline V gene data show CDR1 as LGHDT and CDR2 as YNNKEL (reference sequence). The CDR3 totals 19 residues. This CDR3 reads CASTNHAAKRGARSEKMFF. In DNA, the CDR3 is TGTGCCAGCACCAACCACGCAGCCAAAAGGGGGGCTAGAAGTGAAAAAATGTTTTTT.

Ten or more counts support this clonotype. This chain joins TRBV12-3 or TRBV12-4 and TRBJ1-4; no clear D gene. Trimming cost V 7 bases and J 10 bases, with 7 bases left between them. The CDR3 totals 10 residues. The CDR3 loop is CASKGGKLFF. CDR3 sequence (DNA): TGTGCCAGCAAAGGCGGAAAACTGTTTTTT.

This clonotype was seen many times. The chain carries TRBV25-1 and TRBJ2-3; D is unresolved. The CDR3 sequence is 12 residues long. The V end was cut by 0 bases, the J end by 6 bases, with 4 bases between. The germline V gene encodes CDR1 MGHDK and CDR2 SYGVNS. CDR3 residues: CASSEYFDTQYF. The CDR3 bases are TGTGCCAGCAGTGAATACTTCGATACGCAGTATTTT.

This clonotype has just a few counts. V gene TRBV6-2 or TRBV6-3 combines with J gene TRBJ1-1; D is uncertain. Between the trimmed V and J ends, which lost 7 bases and 1 base, there was a span of 13 bases. The germline V gene encodes CDR1 MNHEY and CDR2 SVGEGT. There are 14 residues in the CDR3. CDR3 in amino acids: CASNTIYENTEAFF. CDR3 in DNA: TGTGCCAGCAACACAATTTATGAGAACACTGAAGCTTTCTTT.

This clonotype appeared many times. The chain combines TRBV11-2 with TRBJ2-7; D is unclear. The CDR3 length is 14 residues. Trimming took 1 base from V and 2 from J, leaving 9 bases between them. Germline loops: CDR1 SGHAT, CDR2 FQNNGV. CDR3 bases: TGTGCCAGCAGCTTAGGGAGTATTACCTACGAGCAGTACTTC. It is translated as CASSLGSITYEQYF.

This clonotype appeared a few times. The rearrangement links TRBV20-1 to TRBJ1-4; 12 bases match TRBD1. The CDR3 is made up of 14 amino acids. The V gene's germline CDR1 is DFQATT and CDR2 SNEGSKA (reference sequence). V was pared by 5 bases and J by 10 bases, with 8 bases of the junction left unmatched. The DNA for the CDR3 is TGCAGTGCTTGGGGGGACAGGGGGCCTGGAAAACTGTTTTTT. This codes for CSAWGDRGPGKLFF.

This clonotype occurred many times. The genes are TRBV7-9 and TRBJ2-2; the match to TRBD1 covers 7 bases. This CDR3 has 18 residues. The V segment lost 5 bases and the J segment 1 base; nucleotides outside the gene matches: 13. The germline V gene encodes CDR1 SEHNR and CDR2 FQNEAQ (reference sequence). CDR3 coding DNA: TGTGCCAGCAGCCAACGCCGCGCACGACAGGGGAACACCGGGGAGCTGTTTTTT. Amino acid sequence: CASSQRRARQGNTGELFF.

A few counts support this clonotype. The chain carries TRBV6-2 or TRBV6-3 and TRBJ2-7, with a weak D call TRBD1 (6 bases). Germline V gene lookup returns CDR1 MNHEY and CDR2 SVGEGT. This CDR3 is 15 amino acids long. The V end was cut by 6 bases, the J end by 4 bases, with 19 bases between. DNA for the CDR3: TGTGCCAGCAGAGACGGACAGCTCGGTAGTTACGAGCAGTACTTC. Protein: CASRDGQLGSYEQYF.

The chain has TRBV4-3 and TRBJ1-1; D not resolved. V was clipped by 1 base and J by 3 bases, with 12 bases between them. The CDR3 length is 15 residues. Germline lookup yields CDR1 LGHNA and CDR2 YSLEER. CDR3 sequence reads: CASSQVSAVDTEAFF. In nucleotides, the CDR3 is TGCGCCAGCAGCCAAGTCTCGGCGGTGGACACTGAAGCTTTCTTT.

This clonotype was detected ten times or more. This rearrangement joins TRBV7-8 to TRBJ1-5; maybe TRBD1 (5 bases). The CDR3 covers 13 residues. The germline CDR1 and CDR2 sequences are SGHVS and FQNEAQ. Trimming removed 2 bases at V and 12 bases at J, with 14 bases between. CDR3 in DNA: TGTGCCAGCAGCTTACAACCGGGGCTTTACCAGCATTTT. Its protein product is CASSLQPGLYQHF. Full variable domain (rest looked up from reference TRBV7-8 and TRBJ1-5): GAGVSQSPRYKVAKRGQDVALRCDPISGHVSLFWYQQALGQGPEFLTYFQNEAQLDKSGLPSDRFFAERPEGSVSTLKIQRTQQEDSAVYLCASSLQPGLYQHFGDGTRLSIL.

By share, this clonotype counts as medium-sized (0.01 to 0.1%). This sequence joins TRBV6-2 or TRBV6-3 and TRBJ2-7, with TRBD2 identical over 7 bases. This CDR3 contains 11 residues. Germline V gene sequence: CDR1 MNHEY, CDR2 SVGEGT. J gave up 7 bases and V 6 bases, and 3 bases lay outside the gene matches. The DNA of the CDR3 is TGTGCCAGCAGCTCCGGGGGGGAGCAGTACTTC. Residues: CASSSGGEQYF.

This clonotype was found a few times. The chain recombines TRBV11-3 with TRBJ1-5; D gene uncertain. Germline V gene sequence: CDR1 SGHNT, CDR2 YENEEA. Trimming cost V 0 bases and J 2 bases, with 17 bases left between them. CDR3 size: 18 residues. This CDR3 is CASSLELTPGQGNQPQHF. CDR3 DNA: TGTGCCAGCAGCTTAGAGCTAACCCCTGGGCAGGGCAATCAGCCCCAGCATTTT.

This clonotype was picked up many times. This rearrangement joins TRBV9 to TRBJ2-3; the match to TRBD2 covers 13 bases. The germline gives CDR1 SGDLS, CDR2 YYNGEE. CDR3 length: 17 amino acids. With 0 bases clipped from V and 1 base from J, the junction kept 2 bases outside the gene matches. CDR3 DNA sequence: TGTGCCAGCAGCGTAGTTGGACTAGCGGGGGGCACAGATACGCAGTATTTT. It yields the protein CASSVVGLAGGTDTQYF.

V and J are TRBV4-3 and TRBJ1-6; 7 bases map to TRBD1. Trimming cost V 4 bases and J 0 bases; bases outside gene matches: 3. In germline, CDR1 is LGHNA, CDR2 YSLEER. The CDR3 contains 16 residues. CDR3 protein: CASSPAGGSYNSPLHF. The CDR3 DNA reads TGCGCCAGCAGCCCGGCAGGGGGCTCCTATAATTCACCCCTCCACTTT.